This T cell receptor beta chain was identified in a study of blood T cell repertoires in COVID-19. This clone has only one observation. From germline, CDR1 is LGHDT and CDR2 YNNKEL (reference sequence). CDR3 length: 14 amino acids. Trimming shortened V by 6 bases and J by 10 bases, and 18 bases separated the two germline ends. The authors' processing: Reference gene primers were amplified, and this amplification served to estimate nucleated cell counts. Assay used: immunoSEQ multiplex PCR; TCRdb lists only in-frame clones, some missing. The DNA was the basis for D and trimming; V, J and clone size are from that table. The sample shows 260,000 or so clones, roughly 87% of them seen only once.

The clonotype comes from a man aged 18 to 29 with active or convalescent COVID-19. The genes are TRBV3-1 (or the pseudogene TRBV3-2) and TRBJ1-4, with no clear D. The sample taken for sequencing was peripheral blood. The CDR3 protein is CASRASLAGGKLFF. In nucleotides, the CDR3 is TGTGCCAGCAGAGCGTCTCTCGCCGGAGGAAAACTGTTTTTT.